This TCR beta chain was captured in a study of blood T cell repertoires in COVID-19. Turning to the study itself: Sources were T cells, B-cell-depleted T cells, or PBMCs; the material itself was cDNA or gDNA.

In the original analysis: Reference gene primer amplification gave nucleated cell count estimates. Sequencing was performed with immunoSEQ multiplex PCR; in TCRdb, only in-frame clones are kept and a portion is missing. V and J calls and clone size follow that table, whereas D and trimming were derived from the DNA. The data show over 100,000 clones, with about four fifths seen just once and roughly 10% held by the top ten. Germline V gives CDR1 SQVTM, CDR2 ANQGSEA. The CDR3 covers 13 residues. Trimming removed 4 bases at V and 2 bases at J, with 11 bases between. The chain uses TRBV29-1 and TRBJ1-1; D possibly corresponds to TRBD1 (6 bases). Sequenced: peripheral blood. The origin of this receptor is a human donor in a cohort sampled during active COVID-19. In DNA form, the CDR3 reads TGCAGCGTTGTTGGACAGCCTAACACTGAAGCTTTCTTT. Its translation: CSVVGQPNTEAFF.